This T cell receptor (beta chain) was profiled in a study of response to subunit inactivated influenza vaccine. TCRdb re-derived calls from the RT-PCR reads in MiXCR, one entry per CDR3 protein. The sample contains about 800,000 distinct CDR3 sequences, roughly 20% of which appear only once. Study findings and constraints: The study's authors posited that every seasonal influenza vaccination enlists few new T cells.

Germline CDR1 and CDR2: LNHNV and YYDKDF (reference sequence). Trimming took 2 bases from V and 7 from J; bases not matched to a gene: 17. The CDR3 length is 18 residues. This clonotype has just a few counts. No antigen is known for it. Material: PBMCs from blood, obtained approximately 5 days after vaccination. This clonotype was obtained from a man aged 45-65 years who received an inactivated influenza vaccine. This chain uses TRBV15 with TRBJ2-7, with 10 bases matching TRBD2. DNA for the CDR3: TGTGCCACCAGCAGAATGTTACTAGCGGGGAAAAATCCGGGGGAGCAGTACTTC. As protein: CATSRMLLAGKNPGEQYF. Drawing the rest from reference TRBV15 and TRBJ2-7, the complete variable domain is DAMVIQNPRYQVTQFGKPVTLSCSQTLNHNVMYWYQQKSSQAPKLLFHYYDKDFNNEADTPDNFQSRRPNTSFCFLDIRSPGLGDTAMYLCATSRMLLAGKNPGEQYFGPGTRLTVT.